A selection of T cell receptor beta chains follows, all from one sample in a study of CD8+CD57+ T cells in acquired aplastic anemia. TCRdb reanalysed the reads using MiXCR and keeps one entry per CDR3 protein. The table lists about 270,000 distinct CDR3 sequences, approximately 56% of them singletons. Sequencing was performed on sorted CD4+, CD8+, or CD8+CD57+ T cells (not recorded which) from PBMCs. These receptors were obtained from a human donor with severe aplastic anemia or a healthy control (not recorded which). The CDR3 runs from the conserved cysteine through the conserved F or W. Each record gives: clone size, V gene, D gene, J gene, CDR3 DNA, CDR3 protein. A D gene is named only where the DNA matches it firmly. Not all rows give a size; the values are once, few, many and, for expanded clones, a class.

>-|TRBV5-1|-|TRBJ2-3
TGCGCCAGCAGCTCCGGGACGGGGGGCGCCGATACGCAGTATTTT
CASSSGTGGADTQYF
>-|TRBV5-1|-|TRBJ2-5
TGCGCCAGCAGGCGGGGTAGCCTCGATGAGCAGTACTTC
CASRRGSLDEQYF
>-|TRBV20-1|-|TRBJ1-6
TGCAGTGCTAGAGTAACAAAACTCTCACCCCTCCACTTT
CSARVTKLSPLHF
>once|TRBV7-3|TRBD1|TRBJ2-1
TGTGCCAGCAGCTTAACAGGTGGCAGGGGGCTAATGAATGAGCAGTTCTTC
CASSLTGGRGLMNEQFF
>-|TRBV29-1|-|TRBJ1-1
TGCAGCGTTGAAAGTTTGGCTGAAGCTTTCTTT
CSVESLAEAFF
>-|TRBV15|-|TRBJ2-6
TGTGCCACCAGCAGGTCGGGACCCCGGACGACTGGGGCCAACGTCCTGACTTTC
CATSRSGPRTTGANVLTF
>-|TRBV2|-|TRBJ1-5
TGTGCCAGCAAGGACAGTGGCAATCAGCCCCAGCATTTT
CASKDSGNQPQHF
>-|TRBV24-1|TRBD2|TRBJ2-3
TGTGCCACGTCGACTAGCGGGAGAGGTGATACGCAGTATTTT
CATSTSGRGDTQYF
>many|TRBV6-6|-|TRBJ2-7
TGTGCCAGCGGACTGGCCTTTGCCTACGAGCAGTACTTC
CASGLAFAYEQYF
>-|TRBV2|-|TRBJ1-5
TGTGCCAGCAACCCAATTAAGGACCGCGGGGCCTACGAGCATTTT
CASNPIKDRGAYEHF
>-|TRBV19|-|TRBJ2-1
TGTGCCAGTAGTTCGCAACAAGGGGGGGGCGATGAGCAGTTCTTC
CASSSQQGGGDEQFF
>-|TRBV20-1|-|TRBJ2-7
TGCAGTGCCGACGGACTGGGCTCCTACGAGCAGTACTTC
CSADGLGSYEQYF
>many|TRBV7-3|-|TRBJ2-1
TGTGCCAGCAGCTTAAGGGGGGCAGCCTACAATGAGCAGTTCTTC
CASSLRGAAYNEQFF
>-|TRBV20-1|TRBD2|TRBJ2-1
TGCAGTGCTAGGGGGACTAGCGGGAGTGGTGAGCAGTTCTTC
CSARGTSGSGEQFF
>few|TRBV24-1|-|TRBJ2-3
TGTGCCAGCAAAGGACAGACATCAACAGATACGCAGTATTTT
CASKGQTSTDTQYF
>many|TRBV6-4|TRBD2|TRBJ2-3
TGTGCCAGCAGTGACGGACTAGCGGGAGGCACAGATACGCAGTATTTT
CASSDGLAGGTDTQYF
>-|TRBV7-2|-|TRBJ2-1
TGTGCCAGCAGCTTAGACAACAGGGTGCACAATGAGCAGTTCTTC
CASSLDNRVHNEQFF
>-|TRBV2|-|TRBJ1-3
TGTGCCGGGGGACCGAACTCTGGAAACACCATATATTTT
CAGGPNSGNTIYF
>-|TRBV7-2|TRBD2|TRBJ2-5
TGTGCCAGCCATGAATCAGCGGGAGAGACGGAGACCCAGTACTTC
CASHESAGETETQYF
>-|TRBV7-6|-|TRBJ2-1
TGTGCCAGCAGCTTACGCCCCTCGGATGAGCAGTTCTTC
CASSLRPSDEQFF
>-|TRBV14|TRBD1|TRBJ1-1
TGTGCCAGCAGCCGGGACAGGGTTGGGAACACTGAAGCTTTCTTT
CASSRDRVGNTEAFF
>-|TRBV5-8|-|TRBJ2-1
TGTGCCAGCAGCCAACACGCAGGGAGCTCCTACAATGAGCAGTTCTTC
CASSQHAGSSYNEQFF
>many|TRBV6-1|TRBD1|TRBJ1-5
TGTGCCAGCAGTGGACAGGGGGCGAGCAATCAGCCCCAGCATTTT
CASSGQGASNQPQHF
>-|TRBV6-4|TRBD2|TRBJ2-1
TGTGCCACCGCGAACCTAGCGGGGGGGACCGATGAGCAGTTCTTC
CATANLAGGTDEQFF
>-|TRBV6-5|TRBD2|TRBJ2-5
TGTGCCAGCAGCCCCACTAGCGGGGCCGACCGTGGGGAGACCCAGTACTTC
CASSPTSGADRGETQYF
>many|TRBV20-1|TRBD1|TRBJ1-1
TGCAGTGCTTTCCCGGGACAGGGTAGTGGAGCTTTCTTT
CSAFPGQGSGAFF
>-|TRBV10-3|-|TRBJ1-2
TGTGCCATCAGTGAGAAAGAATTGGACGGCTACACCTTC
CAISEKELDGYTF
>few|TRBV30|TRBD2|TRBJ2-3
TGTGCCTGGAGTGTACTAGCGGGGGAGGGTACGCAGTATTTT
CAWSVLAGEGTQYF
>-|TRBV7-9|-|TRBJ2-7
TGTGCCAGCAGCTTACCTCAGGGGCAGGGATTCAACGAGCAGTACTTC
CASSLPQGQGFNEQYF
>-|TRBV19|-|TRBJ2-7
TGTGCCAGTAAGGTCCCACCATACTACGAGCAGTACTTC
CASKVPPYYEQYF
>-|TRBV19|-|TRBJ1-6
TGTGCCAGTAGTATTGGGGCATCACCCCTCCACTTT
CASSIGASPLHF
>-|TRBV11-1|-|TRBJ2-7
TGCGCCAGCAGCCCCGGGGGAGGGGGGAGCGAGCAGTACTTC
CASSPGGGGSEQYF
>many|TRBV5-8|-|TRBJ1-1
TGTGCCGGCGGGACACCTCCGAACACTGAAGCTTTCTTT
CAGGTPPNTEAFF
>-|TRBV29-1|-|TRBJ1-4
TGCAGCGCCACCCTAGCGGGGGTATGGGAAAAACTGTTTTTT
CSATLAGVWEKLFF
>-|TRBV7-2|TRBD2|TRBJ2-5
TGTGCCAGCAAAGGGACTAGCGGGGGGGATGAGACCCAGTACTTC
CASKGTSGGDETQYF
>few|TRBV7-8|-|TRBJ1-1
TGTGCCAGCAGCCACGGCGGACATGTGAACACTGAAGCTTTCTTT
CASSHGGHVNTEAFF
>many|TRBV20-1|TRBD2|TRBJ2-1
TGCAGTGCTAAACTAGCGGGGGGGCGTTCTGAGCAGTTCTTC
CSAKLAGGRSEQFF
>-|TRBV7-9|-|TRBJ2-7
TGTGCCAGCAGCTTAGCAGATACTTACTCCTACGAGCAGTACTTC
CASSLADTYSYEQYF
>-|TRBV20-1|TRBD1|TRBJ1-2
TGCAGTGCTAAACCGATGACAGGGGTTCATGGCTACACCTTC
CSAKPMTGVHGYTF
>-|TRBV19|-|TRBJ2-2
TGTGCCAGTAGGTCCTCCCGGACAGCGAACACCGGGGAGCTGTTTTTT
CASRSSRTANTGELFF
>-|TRBV20-1|TRBD1|TRBJ1-2
TGCAGTGTCAAGACAGGGGGGGACTATGGCTACACCTTC
CSVKTGGDYGYTF
>-|TRBV6-1|-|TRBJ1-2
TGTGCCAGCAGTGTGGAGGATCTATATGGCTACACCTTC
CASSVEDLYGYTF
>few|TRBV7-9|TRBD2|TRBJ2-5
TGTGCCAGCAGCGCTACTAGCGGAAAGACCCAGTACTTC
CASSATSGKTQYF
>-|TRBV19|TRBD1|TRBJ2-1
TGTGCCAGTCGGGGGACAGGGACCGCGTGGGAGCAGTTCTTC
CASRGTGTAWEQFF
>-|TRBV5-8|TRBD1|TRBJ1-1
TGTGCCAGCAGCTCCTGGACAGGGTACGCTGAAGCTTTCTTT
CASSSWTGYAEAFF
>-|TRBV15|TRBD1|TRBJ1-6
TGTGCCACCAGCAGCCGGACAGGGTATAATTCACCCCTCCACTTT
CATSSRTGYNSPLHF
>-|TRBV15|-|TRBJ2-1
TGTGCCACCAGACGCGGCTCCTACAATGAGCAGTTCTTC
CATRRGSYNEQFF
>-|TRBV9|-|TRBJ2-5
TGTGCCAGCAGCGTAGTCTCCGGGGTAGCCCAAGAGACCCAGTACTTC
CASSVVSGVAQETQYF
>-|TRBV20-1|-|TRBJ2-5
TGCAGTGCTAGGCGGACAGCACGAGAGACCCAGTACTTC
CSARRTARETQYF
>-|TRBV7-6|-|TRBJ1-6
TGTGCCAGCAGCTATGTGGTGAATTCACCCCTCCACTTT
CASSYVVNSPLHF
>-|TRBV5-8|-|TRBJ1-5
TGTGCCAGCAGCCAAGGATCCGGGACTAGCGGGATGGAGACCCAGCATTTT
CASSQGSGTSGMETQHF
>-|TRBV29-1|TRBD1|TRBJ1-1
TGCAGCGTGAGCGGGACAGTGAACACTGAAGCTTTCTTT
CSVSGTVNTEAFF
>many|TRBV7-2|TRBD2|TRBJ2-1
TGTGCCAGCAGCTTAGCGGGTCGGCGGGGGGATGAGCAGTTCTTC
CASSLAGRRGDEQFF
>few|TRBV7-8|-|TRBJ1-1
TGTGCCAGCAGCACCCTCATGATGGCCGGGACTGAAGCTTTCTTT
CASSTLMMAGTEAFF
>-|TRBV2|-|TRBJ2-3
TGTGCCAGCAGTGAAATAGGGGGCGGGAATACGCAGTATTTT
CASSEIGGGNTQYF